The source of this T cell receptor (beta chain) is a study of shared T cell receptors in the human thymus. This clone showed up just once. Libraries were prepared by immunoSEQ multiplex PCR; TCRdb keeps only in-frame clonotypes and omits some of them. Found here are some 700,000 clones, 75% to 90% of them singletons; the top ten hold roughly 0.01%. This sample also belongs to another study, concerning human thymus T cells. That study adds: Thymic resections from corrective heart surgery supplied the tissue. Thymic as well as blood repertoires seemed to favor certain V and J genes unevenly.

The clonotype originates from a girl in the first two years of life with a congenital heart defect. Material: thymocytes.

In DNA form, the CDR3 reads TGTGCCAGCCGCTTGACTAGCGGGCACAATGAGCAGTTCTTC. Translation: CASRLTSGHNEQFF. The chain carries TRBV2 and TRBJ2-1; 10 bases line up with TRBD2. The V and J ends lost 8 bases and 5 bases, in that order; junction bases with no gene match: 6. This CDR3 comprises 14 residues. The germline gives CDR1 SNHLY, CDR2 FYNNEI.